This T cell receptor (beta chain) was profiled in a study of blood T cell repertoires in COVID-19. For the study at large: Specimens from acute and convalescent COVID-19 originated in the United States, Italy and Spain. The analysed material was cDNA or gDNA that came from T cells, B-cell-depleted T cells, or PBMCs.

In its sample, this clone was seen once. In the original workflow: Using reference gene primer amplification, nucleated cell counts were estimated. Assay: immunoSEQ multiplex PCR; the TCRdb copy retains only in-frame clones and omits some. V and J calls and clone size come straight from that table; D and trimming were deduced from the DNA. The table shows roughly 300,000 clones, with roughly 91% occurring only once. Seattle participants joined during active infection and were tracked over time. The CDR3 covers 15 residues. The germline gives CDR1 SGDLS, CDR2 YYNGEE. J lost 4 bases, V lost 2 bases, and 7 bases had no gene match.

The rearrangement uses TRBV9 and TRBJ2-3, with 7 bases fitting TRBD1. The sample comprised peripheral blood. The receptor comes from a woman in her 30s with COVID-19, enrolled during active disease. CDR3 bases: TGTGCCAGCAGCGTCAGGGGGAGAACGGCAGATACGCAGTATTTT. Residues: CASSVRGRTADTQYF.